These T cell receptor beta chains were read from a single sample in a study of beta chain bispecific antibodies for T cell cancers. Their recognized antigens are unknown. TCRdb analysed the 5' RACE reads with MiXCR anew, one entry per CDR3 protein. This table holds about 17,000 distinct CDR3 sequences, roughly 2.1% found once. Sequencing was carried out using healthy donor T cells cultured with leukemia cells. Receptor source: a human donor in good health. Some clones in this sample may be carry-over from other donors' samples. The CDR3 runs from the conserved cysteine through the conserved F or W. The order of the fields is J gene, clone size, D gene, V gene, CDR3 DNA, CDR3 protein. A D gene is named only where the DNA matches it firmly. The size field reads once, few, many or a size class.

>TRBJ2-1|many|-|TRBV7-7
TGTGCCAGCAGCTTGGGCAGTTTAAGCAATGAGCAGTTCTTC
CASSLGSLSNEQFF
>TRBJ1-2|medium-sized|-|TRBV29-1
TGCAGCGTTAGGGGTCACTATGGCTACACCTTC
CSVRGHYGYTF
>TRBJ2-3|many|TRBD1|TRBV5-5
TGTGCCAGCAGCCCCGGGACAGGGGGACTCACAGATACGCAGTATTTT
CASSPGTGGLTDTQYF
>TRBJ2-3|many|-|TRBV20-1
TGCAGTGCTAGTCTTTCCAGGGACAAAATCACAGATACGCAGTATTTT
CSASLSRDKITDTQYF
>TRBJ2-3|medium-sized|-|TRBV15
TGTGCCACCAGCAGTGCGTCAAGCGGATTCACAGATACGCAGTATTTT
CATSSASSGFTDTQYF
>TRBJ2-5|medium-sized|-|TRBV7-8
TGTGCCAGCAGCGCACGGACTGACCGGGAGACCCAGTACTTC
CASSARTDRETQYF
>TRBJ2-3|many|-|TRBV27
TGTGCCAGCAACACCTGGTCGGACACAGATACGCAGTATTTT
CASNTWSDTDTQYF
>TRBJ2-7|many|TRBD1|TRBV29-1
TGCAGCGTTGAAAAAGGGGACAGGGAAACCTACGAGCAGTACTTC
CSVEKGDRETYEQYF
>TRBJ2-3|many|-|TRBV7-6
TGTGCCAGCGGAAATCAAGGACGGGTCATGGATACGCAGTATTTT
CASGNQGRVMDTQYF
>TRBJ2-7|many|-|TRBV29-1
TGCAGCGTTGAGATTTTTGGTGGGTACGAGCAGTACTTC
CSVEIFGGYEQYF
>TRBJ1-5|many|-|TRBV27
TGTGCCAGCATGGGGGGAGGCGATCAGCCCCAGCATTTT
CASMGGGDQPQHF
>TRBJ1-4|many|-|TRBV4-1
TGCGCCAGCAGCCCGGGGTTGGCTAATGAAAAACTGTTTTTT
CASSPGLANEKLFF
>TRBJ2-7|many|TRBD2|TRBV20-1
TGCAGTGCTAGACCCAAGACTAGCGGGTTCTACGAGCAGTACTTC
CSARPKTSGFYEQYF
>TRBJ1-1|many|TRBD1|TRBV6-6
TGTGCCAGCAGTTCCGGACAGGCCACTGAAGCTTTCTTT
CASSSGQATEAFF
>TRBJ2-1|many|-|TRBV5-1
TGCGCCAGCAGCTTGCAAGGAAACTCCTACAATGAGCAGTTCTTC
CASSLQGNSYNEQFF
>TRBJ1-4|many|TRBD1|TRBV2
TGTGCCAGCAGTGATGTCGTGACAGGGGTTTCGACTAATGAAAAACTGTTTTTT
CASSDVVTGVSTNEKLFF
>TRBJ2-3|many|TRBD2|TRBV20-1
TGCAGTGCTAGAGAAGTTACTAGCGGGTTTAAGACAGATACGCAGTATTTT
CSAREVTSGFKTDTQYF
>TRBJ2-5|many|TRBD1|TRBV6-6
TGTGCCAGTCGATTTTACAGGGGGTTAGAGGAGACCCAGTACTTC
CASRFYRGLEETQYF
>TRBJ1-4|many|-|TRBV20-1
TGCAGTGCCCTGGACAGTTGGGAAAAACTGTTTTTT
CSALDSWEKLFF
>TRBJ1-5|many|TRBD1|TRBV18
TGTGCCAGCTCAGCTACCTTGGGACAGGGGAATCAGCCCCAGCATTTT
CASSATLGQGNQPQHF
>TRBJ2-5|many|TRBD1|TRBV3-1
TGTGCCAGCAGCCAATGGGACAGGGGAGTCGAGACCCAGTACTTC
CASSQWDRGVETQYF
>TRBJ1-6|many|-|TRBV7-8
TGTGCCAGCAGCCCCGGGGGAGTCTCACCCCTCCACTTT
CASSPGGVSPLHF
>TRBJ2-2|many|TRBD1|TRBV12-3/TRBV12-4
TGTGCCAGCAGTTTGACAGGGAGTGGGGAGCTGTTTTTT
CASSLTGSGELFF
>TRBJ2-3|many|-|TRBV19
TGTGCCAGTAGTATTGCCGGGACTTCTAGCACAGATACGCAGTATTTT
CASSIAGTSSTDTQYF
>TRBJ2-1|many|-|TRBV7-8
TGTGCCAGCAGCTTGGAGGGACGGGGTGAGCAGTTCTTC
CASSLEGRGEQFF
>TRBJ2-7|medium-sized|TRBD1|TRBV7-8
TGTGCCAGCAGCTTAGGGGGACAGGGTTACGAGCAGTACTTC
CASSLGGQGYEQYF
>TRBJ2-1|many|-|TRBV20-1
TGCAGTGCTAGTCGGGGCATATACAATGAGCAGTTCTTC
CSASRGIYNEQFF
>TRBJ2-7|many|TRBD1|TRBV28
TGTGCCAGCAGCAAGGGGGCTGAGGAGCAGTACTTC
CASSKGAEEQYF
>TRBJ1-2|medium-sized|-|TRBV7-9
TGTGCCAGCAGCTTAGTCGGCTTAGCCCACTTGGGCTATGGCTACACCTTC
CASSLVGLAHLGYGYTF
>TRBJ2-7|medium-sized|-|TRBV20-1
TGCAGTGCTCGGGGAGGGGGGGAAAAGAGCTCCTACGAGCAGTACTTC
CSARGGGEKSSYEQYF
>TRBJ1-1|many|-|TRBV10-3
TGTGCCACCACCAGGGACCACACGGCGGCTTTCTTT
CATTRDHTAAFF
>TRBJ2-5|few|-|TRBV7-9
TGTGCCAGCAGCTCTTCAGGGAACCAAGAGACCCAGTACTTC
CASSSSGNQETQYF
>TRBJ1-2|many|TRBD1|TRBV10-3
TGTGCCATCAGTGAGACCTACAGGGGGGCGAGGTACGATGGCTACACCTTC
CAISETYRGARYDGYTF
>TRBJ2-3|many|TRBD2|TRBV29-1
TGCAGCGTAGGAGGGACTAGCGGGGACACAGATACGCAGTATTTT
CSVGGTSGDTDTQYF